The subject of this entry is one T cell receptor (beta chain). No antigen is known for it. This record comes from a study of siplizumab effects on memory and regulatory T cells. The method was immunoSEQ multiplex PCR; TCRdb's version includes in-frame clones alone and lacks a portion of them. This table holds under 130,000 clones, under 95% found once. The study's findings and limits: A minor fraction of alloreactive clones, and no more, mapped to unstimulated subsets. Siplizumab significantly lowered the alloreactive sequences that could be traced to unstimulated CD4+ memory cells.

Input material: CD4+ T cells sorted from blood. The source of this sequence is a human donor in good health.

In DNA, the CDR3 is TGTGCCAGCAGACGGGACCTAGGGGACTACACCTTC. Translated: CASRRDLGDYTF. The chain carries TRBV6-1 and TRBJ1-2, with D maybe TRBD1 (5 bases). The germline V gene encodes CDR1 MNHNS and CDR2 SASEGT. V dropped 6 bases and J dropped 10 bases, with 15 bases sitting between them. The CDR3 consists of 12 residues.